The 20 T cell receptor beta chains below come from one sample, sequenced in a study of Graves' ophthalmopathy and Graves' hyperthyroidism. The authors amplified TCR beta CDR3 regions, and they did so from RNA transcripts for repertoire sequencing. The workflow started with a first-round RT-PCR run with HTBI primers and then moved on to a second-round multiplex PCR. TCRdb recomputed calls from the multiplex PCR reads with MiXCR, one row per CDR3 protein. In the table there are 900,000 to 1,200,000 distinct CDR3 sequences, about 35% of which are singletons. The sequenced sample consisted of peripheral blood or thyroid tissue (not recorded which). These receptors came from an adult man with Graves' hyperthyroidism.

This clonotype was found a few times. The chain carries TRBV2 and TRBJ1-1; 9 nucleotides agree with TRBD1. The CDR3 consists of 15 residues. V trimming: 6 bases; J trimming: 5 bases; junction bases outside the gene matches: 10. From germline, CDR1 is SNHLY and CDR2 FYNNEI. CDR3: CASSEMGQGITEAFF. Written as DNA, the CDR3 is TGTGCCAGCAGCGAGATGGGACAGGGAATTACTGAAGCTTTCTTT.

This clonotype appeared once. One end of the junction fails to match germline, which may point to a read error. The genes are TRBV9 and TRBJ2-2; possibly TRBD2 for D (5 bases). Germline CDR1 reads SGDLS; CDR2 reads YYNGEE. The CDR3 consists of 13 residues. DNA of the CDR3: TGTGCCAGCAGCGTCTCGAACACCGGGGAGCTGTTATTT. Amino acid sequence: CASSVSNTGELLF.

The J gene is TRBJ1-6, the V gene TRBV15, with D possibly TRBD1 on 6 matching bases. Germline V lookup: CDR1 LNHNV, CDR2 YYDKDF (reference sequence). Trimming left V 3 bases short and J 7 bases short, with 16 bases between. This CDR3 contains 16 residues. The CDR3 loop reads CATSSRTDPANSPLHF. The CDR3 region has the DNA TGTGCCACCAGCAGCCGGACAGATCCGGCCAATTCACCCCTCCACTTT.

This clonotype was seen at least ten times. The V and J genes are TRBV7-2 and TRBJ2-5; TRBD2 matches at 9 bases. Losses at the gene ends were 5 bases for V and 5 bases for J; bases not matched to a gene: 15. The CDR3 covers 17 residues. Germline loops: CDR1 SGHTA, CDR2 FQGNSA. The CDR3 loop is CASSAVFGGRAGETQYF. CDR3 DNA sequence: TGTGCCAGCAGCGCTGTCTTCGGCGGGAGGGCCGGGGAGACCCAGTACTTC.

The genes are TRBV7-9 and TRBJ2-2; D is unclear. The germline CDR1 and CDR2 sequences are SEHNR and FQNEAQ (reference sequence). The CDR3 spans 14 residues. V lost 0 bases and J lost 4, with 6 bases in between. The CDR3 DNA reads as TGTGCCAGCAGCTTAGCCGATGCCACCGGGGAGCTGTTTTTT. Translating gives CASSLADATGELFF.

This chain links TRBV19 with TRBJ2-7; D is unclear. Trimming took off 8 bases at V and 3 bases at J, with 20 bases between the two ends. This CDR3 comprises 15 residues. CDR1 is LNHDA, CDR2 SQIVND, per germline (reference sequence). The CDR3 sequence is CASSHLSGSGYEQYF. For the CDR3, the DNA is TGTGCCAGTTCCCATCTCAGTGGGTCAGGCTACGAGCAGTACTTC.

There are many counts of this clonotype. The gene calls are TRBV9 and TRBJ1-2; tentatively, D is TRBD1 (5 bases). This CDR3 contains 13 residues. V shed 7 bases and J shed 4 bases, with 14 bases lying between them. Per germline, CDR1 SGDLS and CDR2 YYNGEE. This CDR3 is CASGYGAVYGYTF. The CDR3 DNA reads as TGTGCCAGCGGTTATGGGGCAGTCTATGGCTACACCTTC.

About this clonotype: A junction end diverges from the germline sequence, so it may reflect a read error. This chain joins TRBV10-2 and TRBJ2-7; 8 nucleotides match TRBD1. Judging by the DNA end, TRBJ1-2 fits better; the J call may be wrong. Germline V gives CDR1 WSHSY, CDR2 SAAADI. There are 15 residues in the CDR3. The CDR3 DNA follows: TGTGCCAGCAGTCGCCGGACAGGGTCAGACTGTGGCTACACCTTC. Residues: CASSRRTGSDCGYTF.

This clonotype was picked up many times. The chain recombines TRBV20-1 with TRBJ1-6; D call uncertain. The CDR3 covers 13 residues. The germline V gene has CDR1 DFQATT and CDR2 SNEGSKA (reference sequence). Between the trimmed V and J ends, which lost 6 bases and 9 bases, there was a span of 15 bases. CDR3 nucleotides: TGCAGTGCGAAGGGCCTAAGGCGTTCACCCCTCCACTTT. This sequence encodes CSAKGLRRSPLHF.

The chain employs TRBV7-2 and TRBJ2-5; 7 positions match TRBD1. The CDR3 has 14 residues. Germline V gives CDR1 SGHTA, CDR2 FQGNSA. The junction had 13 bases not matched to a gene; V was cut back by 6 bases and J by 9 bases. The CDR3 DNA reads TGTGCCAGCAGTCCTGGGACAGAGCATCAGCCCCAGTACTTC. Its translation: CASSPGTEHQPQYF.

This clonotype was counted many times. The chain couples TRBV6-1 to TRBJ1-1; D not certain. V shed 5 bases and J shed 5 bases, with 9 bases lying between them. Germline values: CDR1 MNHNS, CDR2 SASEGT. The CDR3 loop spans 12 amino acids. The CDR3, as DNA: TGTGCCAGCAGTCAGGATGGGACTGAAGCTTTCTTT. Translation gives CASSQDGTEAFF.

CDR3 coding DNA: TGTGCCATCAGTGAGTCGAATTCAAGGGCCAACGTCCTGACTTTC. It translates to CAISESNSRANVLTF. This chain joins TRBV10-3 and TRBJ2-6, with no clear D. The CDR3 is made up of 15 amino acids. Germline V lookup: CDR1 ENHRY, CDR2 SYGVKD. Trimming cost V 0 bases and J 5 bases, with 8 bases left between them.

The chain uses TRBV4-1 and TRBJ1-3, with D possibly TRBD1 on 6 matching bases. This CDR3 spans 15 amino acids. The V end lost 3 bases, the J end lost 0 bases, and 9 bases lay between the germline ends. Germline-derived CDR1 and CDR2 are MGHRA and YSYEKL. For the CDR3, the DNA is TGCGCCAGCAGCCAGGGGGCAGTCTCTGGAAACACCATATATTTT. It codes for CASSQGAVSGNTIYF.

This clonotype was recorded a few times. The chain uses TRBV12-3 or TRBV12-4 and TRBJ2-7; 8 bases are shared with TRBD2. The CDR3 consists of 16 residues. J gave up 0 bases and V 3 bases, and 7 bases lay outside the gene matches. The CDR3: CASSLGSGVSSYEQYF. In DNA form, the CDR3 reads TGTGCCAGCAGTTTGGGTAGCGGGGTTAGCTCCTACGAGCAGTACTTC.

The rearrangement joins TRBV2 to TRBJ2-5; TRBD2 is a possible D gene (5 bases). Germline CDR1 SNHLY, CDR2 FYNNEI. The length of the CDR3 is 13 residues. V was clipped by 2 bases and J by 5 bases, with 9 bases between them. CDR3 region: CASSEWERETQYF. The CDR3 bases are TGTGCCAGCAGTGAATGGGAGAGGGAGACCCAGTACTTC.

This clonotype has a handful of counts. An end of the junction differs from the germline gene, which may be a read error. The chain has TRBV10-3 and TRBJ2-6; no clear D gene. The CDR3 consists of 18 residues. Germline CDR1 ENHRY, CDR2 SYGVKD. The CDR3 protein is CASSEALGPSSGANVLTF. CDR3 DNA: TGTGCCAGCAGTGAAGCGCTCGGTCCTAGCTCTGGGGCCAACGTCCTGACTTTC.

The J gene is TRBJ1-2, the V gene TRBV15; TRBD1 matches at 9 bases. Germline loops: CDR1 LNHNV, CDR2 YYDKDF (reference sequence). J gave up 6 bases and V 0 bases, and 14 bases lay outside the gene matches. This CDR3 has 18 residues. CDR3 nucleotide sequence: TGTGCCACCAGCAGAGATCGGGACAGGGTTTCTTTGAATGATGGCTACACCTTC. Translation: CATSRDRDRVSLNDGYTF.

This clonotype was detected only a few times. The genes are TRBV28 and TRBJ1-4; 9 bases align to TRBD1. This CDR3 has 13 amino acids. The V gene's germline CDR1 is MDHEN and CDR2 SYDVKM. V shed 1 base and J 11 bases; nucleotides not matched to a gene: 2. DNA of the CDR3: TGTGCCAGCAGTTTATCCGGGACAGGGAAACTGTTTTTT. Its protein product is CASSLSGTGKLFF.

The genes are TRBV12-3 or TRBV12-4 and TRBJ2-7, with 7 positions matching TRBD2. The CDR3 is 15 amino acids. The trim removed 5 bases at V and 4 bases at J, leaving 11 bases unmatched. CDR3 sequence: CASSPPGREGYEQYF. CDR3 bases: TGTGCCAGCAGTCCTCCGGGCAGGGAGGGTTACGAGCAGTACTTC.

This clonotype was seen repeatedly, ten times or more. The rearrangement links TRBV7-9 to TRBJ2-7; TRBD1 aligns across 9 bases. The CDR3 totals 16 residues. The germline V gene has CDR1 SEHNR and CDR2 FQNEAQ (reference sequence). The junction had 13 bases not matched to a gene; V was cut back by 4 bases and J by 6 bases. CDR3 sequence (DNA): TGTGCCAGCAGCTCAAACCGGGACAGGGATATGACCGAGCAGTACTTC. As protein: CASSSNRDRDMTEQYF.